The source of this T cell receptor beta chain is a study of blood T cells in healthy people across ages. Germline-derived CDR1 and CDR2 are DFQATT and SNEGSKA (reference sequence). The CDR3 is 13 amino acids. V shed 4 bases, J shed 8 bases, and the junction held 1 base outside the gene matches. The use of a sample-barcoded 5' primer and a J-beta primer mix characterized a second PCR of roughly 7 to 11 cycles. TCRdb fed the 5' RACE reads into MiXCR, producing one record per CDR3 protein. The table includes 550,000 to 750,000 distinct CDR3 sequences, around 21% detected once. The chain combines TRBV20-1 with TRBJ2-1, with TRBD2 matching 14 bases. The sample was blood. This clonotype was sampled from a man in his sixties or seventies in good health. CDR3 DNA sequence: TGCAGTGCTATGGGACTAGCGGGGGATGAGCAGTTCTTC. Translated, it gives CSAMGLAGDEQFF.